This T cell receptor beta chain emerged from a study of blood T cell repertoires in COVID-19. Here immunoSEQ multiplex PCR was the method, and the copy in TCRdb shows in-frame clones only, minus some. The sample shows 120,000 or so clones, 80% of them seen only once. The receptor was isolated from a human donor in a cohort sampled during active COVID-19. Input material: peripheral blood.

CDR3 region: CASSPIRLAASSYEQYF. CDR3 sequence (DNA): TGTGCCAGTAGTCCAATCCGACTAGCGGCCAGCTCCTACGAGCAGTACTTC. The V and J genes are TRBV19 and TRBJ2-7, with 9 bases aligning to TRBD2. J gave up 0 bases and V 5 bases, and 11 bases lay outside the gene matches. This CDR3 contains 17 residues. Looked up from germline, CDR1 is LNHDA and CDR2 is SQIVND (reference sequence).